What follows are 7 T cell receptor beta chains derived from one specimen sequenced in a study of CD8 T cells in ankylosing spondylitis. The antigens these receptors bind are not known. Study conclusions and caveats: The study identified a TCR beta motif of seven or eight highly homologous variants that appeared characteristic of ankylosing spondylitis blood.

TCRdb analysed the 5' RACE reads with MiXCR anew, one entry per CDR3 protein. The sample lists roughly 440,000 distinct CDR3 sequences, about 15% occurring once. The specimen sequenced was blood, either unsorted or a sorted T cell fraction (not recorded which). The source is a male donor with ankylosing spondylitis.

This clonotype was found many times. The gene calls are TRBV29-1 and TRBJ2-1; D gene uncertain. This CDR3 has 13 amino acids. The germline CDR1 and CDR2 sequences are SQVTM and ANQGSEA. V lost 5 bases, J lost 0 bases, and 8 bases lay in between. The CDR3 nucleotides read TGCAGCGTTAGGTGGGACTCCTACAATGAGCAGTTCTTC. It yields the protein CSVRWDSYNEQFF.

The rearrangement joins TRBV5-1 to TRBJ1-2; TRBD1 aligns across 8 bases. Per the germline V gene, CDR1 is SGHRS and CDR2 is YFSETQ. The ends lost 4 bases at V and 5 bases at J; junction bases unmatched: 4. The CDR3 has 13 residues. The CDR3 DNA reads TGCGCCAGCAGCGAGACAGGGGATTATGGCTACACCTTC. It translates to CASSETGDYGYTF.

This clonotype was counted only a few times. One end of the junction fails to match germline, which may point to a read error. J is TRBJ1-1 and V is TRBV7-2, with a weak D call TRBD1 (6 bases). This CDR3 contains 12 residues. CDR1 and CDR2 (germline): SGHTA, FQGNSA. In nucleotides, the CDR3 is TGTGCCAGCAGCTTAGAGGTGGGGGCAGGGGTCTTT. Its protein is CASSLEVGAGVF. Supplemented by reference TRBV7-2 and TRBJ1-1, the full variable domain reads GAGVSQSPSNKVTEKGKDVELRCDPISGHTALYWYRQSLGQGLEFLIYFQGNSAPDKSGLPSDRFSAERTGGSVSTLTIQRTQQEDSAVYLCASSLEVGAGVFGQGTRLTVV.

The table lists this clonotype with many counts. V and J are TRBV20-1 and TRBJ1-1, with D perhaps matching TRBD1 (6 bases). The germline V and J ends were trimmed by 0 bases and 0 bases, with 17 bases remaining between them. The CDR3 covers 17 residues. Germline CDR1 DFQATT, CDR2 SNEGSKA (reference sequence). The CDR3 region has the DNA TGCAGTGCTAGAGATCCGGTGGTGGGGGGCCTGAACACTGAAGCTTTCTTT. Translated: CSARDPVVGGLNTEAFF.

This clonotype has just a few counts. This chain uses TRBV27 with TRBJ2-7, with a possible D match to TRBD1 (6 bases). Germline CDR1 reads MNHEY; CDR2 reads SMNVEV (reference sequence). V gave up 7 bases and J gave up 2 bases, with 15 bases separating them. The CDR3 has 14 residues. This CDR3 reads CASKTGQLTYEQYF. CDR3 nucleotides: TGTGCCAGCAAGACAGGACAGTTGACCTACGAGCAGTACTTC.

The sample holds a few counts of this clonotype. The chain is built from TRBV5-1 and TRBJ1-2; unclear D gene. The CDR3 spans 14 residues. V was pared by 6 bases and J by 2 bases, with 14 bases between. Germline values: CDR1 SGHRS, CDR2 YFSETQ. The CDR3: CASTLSTPNYGYTF. The CDR3 DNA follows: TGCGCCAGCACCCTTTCTACACCCAACTATGGCTACACCTTC.

The chain's CDR3 is CASSRGPEYSGNTIYF. The CDR3 DNA sequence: TGTGCCAGCAGTCGGGGGCCGGAATACTCTGGAAACACCATATATTTT. The chain employs TRBV6-1 and TRBJ1-3, with D perhaps matching TRBD1 (6 bases). Germline V gene data show CDR1 as MNHNS and CDR2 as SASEGT. The length of the CDR3 is 16 residues. Trimming pared 5 bases from V and 0 bases from J, leaving 14 bases between.